This T cell receptor (beta chain) was sequenced during a study of blood T cell repertoires in COVID-19. Whole-study context: Whether acute or convalescent, the COVID-19 samples came from the United States, Italy and Spain. PBMCs, B-cell-depleted T cells, or T cells provided the cDNA or gDNA that made up the material.

The CDR3 contains 15 residues. The ends lost 1 base at V and 6 bases at J; junction bases unmatched: 9. CDR1 is SGHRS, CDR2 YFSETQ, per germline. The authors' processing: Estimation of nucleated cell counts was performed using reference gene primer amplification. Assay: immunoSEQ multiplex PCR; the TCRdb copy retains only in-frame clones and omits some. The DNA was the basis for D and trimming; V, J and clone size are from that table. The data show about 170,000 clones, almost 85% seen once. V is TRBV5-1 and J is TRBJ2-7; 8 bases match TRBD1. The receptor was derived from a man between 35 and 55 years old who had recovered from COVID-19. The sample taken for sequencing was peripheral blood. For the CDR3, the DNA is TGCGCCAGCAGCTTGTCGACCAGGGGGCTGGGCGAGCAGTACTTC. Translated: CASSLSTRGLGEQYF.